These 29 T cell receptor beta chains originate from one sample sequenced in a study of a mutant IDH1 vaccine in newly diagnosed glioma. TCRdb's copy holds only in-frame clones and misses some; the assay was immunoSEQ multiplex PCR. The sample has over 30,000 clones, 75% to 95% seen once; the top ten hold 4.5% to 5.5%. Antigens for these TCRs are unknown. Time point described: week 47, end of study. A 20-mer mutant IDH1 peptide at 300 ug was injected subcutaneously with topical imiquimod. Sequenced here: PBMCs, sampled from a glioma patient whose treatment included an IDH1 peptide vaccine. These receptor sequences come from a middle-aged woman with glioma.

J is TRBJ2-7 and V is TRBV11-2, with no clear D. Deletions cut 0 bases from V and 4 bases from J, with 4 bases between. CDR3 size: 12 residues. The germline gives CDR1 SGHAT, CDR2 FQNNGV. CDR3 region: CASSLDRYEQYF. Here the CDR3 DNA reads TGTGCCAGCAGCTTAGATAGGTACGAGCAGTACTTC. Variable domain in full (rest from reference TRBV11-2 and TRBJ2-7): EAGVAQSPRYKIIEKRQSVAFWCNPISGHATLYWYQQILGQGPKLLIQFQNNGVVDDSQLPKDRFSAERLKGVDSTLKIQPAKLEDSAVYLCASSLDRYEQYFGPGTRLTVT.

This chain's CDR3 is CATSRDTGDEQYF. The CDR3 bases are TGTGCCACCAGCAGAGATACTGGGGACGAGCAGTACTTC. The chain joins TRBV15 to TRBJ2-7; D unclear. The CDR3 consists of 13 residues. Looked up from germline, CDR1 is LNHNV and CDR2 is YYDKDF (reference sequence). Trimming stripped 0 bases from V and 5 bases from J, with 8 bases between.

V is TRBV2 and J is TRBJ2-7; no reliable D call. This CDR3 has 12 residues. Trimming took off 5 bases at V and 0 bases at J, with 5 bases between the two ends. The germline CDR1 and CDR2 sequences are SNHLY and FYNNEI. The CDR3 nucleotides are TGTGCCAGCAGTCCGAGCTCCTACGAGCAGTACTTC. It is translated as CASSPSSYEQYF. The full variable domain, completed using reference TRBV2 and TRBJ2-7, is EPEVTQTPSHQVTQMGQEVILRCVPISNHLYFYWYRQILGQKVEFLVSFYNNEISEKSEIFDDQFSVERPDGSNFTLKIRSTKLEDSAMYFCASSPSSYEQYFGPGTRLTVT.

The V gene is TRBV5-4, the J gene TRBJ2-1; D unclear. Germline CDR1 SGHNT, CDR2 YYREEE (reference sequence). V was clipped by 4 bases and J by 8 bases, with 16 bases between them. This CDR3 comprises 14 residues. CDR3 sequence: CASSQKSNWHEQFF. For the CDR3, the DNA is TGTGCCAGCAGCCAAAAATCTAATTGGCATGAGCAGTTCTTC.

This clone was observed a few times. V gene TRBV2 combines with J gene TRBJ1-5; 7 bases fit TRBD1. Germline CDR1 and CDR2: SNHLY and FYNNEI. The CDR3 contains 15 residues. V shed 5 bases, J shed 1 base, and the junction held 5 bases outside the gene matches. DNA for the CDR3: TGTGCCAGCAGTTTACAGGGGACCAGCAATCAGCCCCAGCATTTT. Its protein product is CASSLQGTSNQPQHF.

The chain has TRBV2 and TRBJ2-7; perhaps TRBD2 as D (7 bases). Germline V lookup: CDR1 SNHLY, CDR2 FYNNEI. This CDR3 has 14 residues. Deletions cut 7 bases from V and 5 bases from J, with 18 bases between. The CDR3 protein is CASTQGGGYDEQYF. DNA of the CDR3: TGTGCCAGCACCCAAGGGGGAGGGTATGACGAGCAGTACTTC.

The J gene is TRBJ2-2, the V gene TRBV7-9; no reliable D call. The germline V gene has CDR1 SEHNR and CDR2 FQNEAQ (reference sequence). V was shortened by 1 base and J by 0 bases, with 9 bases between the two germline ends. This CDR3 spans 16 amino acids. CDR3 loop: CASSLEFAANTGELFF. DNA of the CDR3: TGTGCCAGCAGCTTAGAATTCGCAGCGAACACCGGGGAGCTGTTTTTT.

J is TRBJ1-5 and V is TRBV10-3; D perhaps matches TRBD1 (5 bases). The CDR3 has 13 residues. The germline CDR1 and CDR2 sequences are ENHRY and SYGVKD. V was trimmed by 6 bases and J by 0 bases, leaving 6 bases between them. The CDR3 reads CAIRGDSNQPQHF. The DNA of the CDR3 is TGTGCCATCAGAGGGGATAGCAATCAGCCCCAGCATTTT.

This rearrangement joins TRBV2 to TRBJ2-7; no clear D gene. Between the trimmed V and J ends, which lost 8 bases and 0 bases, there was a span of 11 bases. CDR3 length equals 13 residues. Germline CDR1 and CDR2: SNHLY and FYNNEI. The CDR3 protein is CASVKMDSYEQYF. DNA of the CDR3: TGTGCCAGCGTGAAGATGGACTCCTACGAGCAGTACTTC.

This chain connects TRBV7-2 to TRBJ1-4; 7 bases align to TRBD1. The CDR3 loop spans 14 amino acids. Per germline, CDR1 SGHTA and CDR2 FQGNSA. J gave up 3 bases and V 5 bases, and 3 bases lay outside the gene matches. CDR3 region: CASSTGAANEKLFF. As DNA, the CDR3 is TGTGCCAGCAGCACAGGGGCGGCTAATGAAAAACTGTTTTTT.

This clone was observed a single time. The chain links TRBV5-5 to TRBJ1-5, with a tentative D call TRBD1 (6 bases). V gave up 4 bases and J gave up 4 bases, with 9 bases separating them. The CDR3 has 13 amino acids. Per germline, CDR1 SGHKS and CDR2 YYEKEE (reference sequence). The CDR3 sequence: CASSRTANQPQHF. In DNA form, the CDR3 reads TGTGCCAGCAGCAGGACAGCTAATCAGCCCCAGCATTTT.

In nucleotides, the CDR3 is TGTGCCAGCAGCTTAAGGGATTGGGGGTCCGGGGAGCTGTTTTTT. It translates to CASSLRDWGSGELFF. This chain uses TRBV7-9 with TRBJ2-2, with D possibly being TRBD1 or TRBD2 (5 bases each). The CDR3 contains 15 residues. The V gene's germline CDR1 is SEHNR and CDR2 FQNEAQ (reference sequence). V dropped 2 bases and J dropped 6 bases, with 13 bases sitting between them.

This clone appeared once. The chain uses TRBV15 and TRBJ2-7, with TRBD1 as a possible D gene (5 bases). Deletions cut 0 bases from V and 1 base from J, with 10 bases between. The CDR3 is made up of 15 amino acids. Germline V gene data show CDR1 as LNHNV and CDR2 as YYDKDF (reference sequence). The CDR3 bases are TGTGCCACCAGCAGAGAGGGCCAGGGATCCTACGAGCAGTACTTC. Its translation: CATSREGQGSYEQYF.

The table lists this clone with a count of one. The chain couples TRBV5-1 to TRBJ2-7; 7 positions match TRBD1. The J segment lost 2 bases and the V segment lost 5 bases, leaving 4 bases of the junction unmatched. The V gene's germline CDR1 is SGHRS and CDR2 YFSETQ. The CDR3 runs 13 residues. The CDR3 protein is CASSRDRTYEQYF. CDR3 nucleotide sequence: TGCGCCAGCAGTCGGGACAGAACCTACGAGCAGTACTTC.

The gene calls are TRBV27 and TRBJ2-4; 8 nucleotides agree with TRBD2. This CDR3 spans 17 amino acids. CDR1 is MNHEY, CDR2 SMNVEV, per germline (reference sequence). J was trimmed by 2 bases and V by 8 bases; bases with no gene match: 14. The CDR3 loop reads CASSLRWLAGSKNIQYF. DNA for the CDR3: TGTGCCAGCTCCCTCCGGTGGCTAGCGGGTTCCAAAAACATTCAGTACTTC.

This chain links TRBV5-1 with TRBJ2-7, with D uncertain. With 3 bases removed from V and 3 bases from J, the gap between germline ends came to 10 bases. This CDR3 has 13 amino acids. CDR1 and CDR2 from the germline V gene are SGHRS and YFSETQ. In DNA form, the CDR3 reads TGCGCCAGCAGCTGGGATGACGGCTACGAGCAGTACTTC. Its translation: CASSWDDGYEQYF.

The chain joins TRBV4-2 to TRBJ2-4; a weak D match, TRBD1 (7 bases). This CDR3 contains 16 residues. The germline V and J ends were trimmed by 0 bases and 8 bases, with 17 bases remaining between them. Germline CDR1 reads LGHNA; CDR2 reads YNFKEQ. CDR3 in amino acids: CASSQEGTAGRDIQYF. CDR3 in DNA: TGTGCCAGCAGCCAAGAAGGGACAGCGGGCAGAGACATTCAGTACTTC.

The chain uses TRBV29-1 and TRBJ2-3; TRBD2 matches 7 bases. The germline CDR1 and CDR2 sequences are SQVTM and ANQGSEA. Germline trimming cut 0 bases from V and 3 bases from J; bases unmatched to any gene: 6. The CDR3 consists of 15 residues. CDR3 nucleotides: TGCAGCGTTGAAGAGAGACTAGCAGTGACAGATACGCAGTATTTT. It yields the protein CSVEERLAVTDTQYF.

This chain links TRBV6-5 with TRBJ2-1; TRBD2 matches 8 bases. Germline V gene sequence: CDR1 MNHEY, CDR2 SVGAGI. The CDR3 consists of 15 residues. Unmatched junction bases numbered 12, after V lost 6 bases and J lost 8 bases. The CDR3 is CASSRPGLGRDEQFF. The CDR3 bases are TGTGCCAGCAGCCGGCCGGGACTAGGGAGGGATGAGCAGTTCTTC.

V gene TRBV14 combines with J gene TRBJ1-6; no definite D call. V was pared by 4 bases and J by 3 bases, with 1 base between. The V gene's germline CDR1 is SGHDN and CDR2 FVKESK. The CDR3 consists of 12 residues. CDR3 loop: CASSLYNSPLHF. CDR3 DNA sequence: TGTGCCAGCAGCCTCTATAATTCACCCCTCCACTTT.

J is TRBJ1-1 and V is TRBV2, with D hard to call. Trimming took 4 bases from V and 1 from J, leaving 7 bases between them. The CDR3 runs to 13 residues. CDR1 and CDR2 (germline): SNHLY, FYNNEI. CDR3 sequence (DNA): TGTGCCAGCAGTGGTTTTGAGAACACTGAAGCTTTCTTT. This translates into CASSGFENTEAFF.

The chain joins TRBV5-1 to TRBJ2-7; possible D gene TRBD1, 5 bases. V was shortened by 0 bases and J by 3 bases, with 22 bases between the two germline ends. The CDR3 covers 18 residues. Germline CDR1 SGHRS, CDR2 YFSETQ. CDR3 region: CASSLGGTWGKDFYEQYF. For the CDR3, the DNA is TGCGCCAGCAGCTTGGGAGGTACTTGGGGCAAAGACTTCTACGAGCAGTACTTC.

This chain connects TRBV6-5 to TRBJ2-5; perhaps D is TRBD1 or TRBD2 (5 bases each). The CDR3 spans 14 residues. Trimming removed 0 bases at V and 7 bases at J, with 12 bases between. From germline, CDR1 is MNHEY and CDR2 SVGAGI. In DNA form, the CDR3 reads TGTGCCAGCAGTTACTCCCGGGACCTCCCGACCCAGTACTTC. Its translation: CASSYSRDLPTQYF.

This clone was counted a few times. The CDR3 DNA is TGTGCCAGCAAACACAACTGGGGGAGCACTGAAGCTTTCTTT. Its translation is CASKHNWGSTEAFF. The V gene is TRBV7-9, the J gene TRBJ1-1; tentative D call: TRBD1 (5 bases). The CDR3 length is 14 residues. Germline-derived CDR1 and CDR2 are SEHNR and FQNEAQ (reference sequence). V lost 7 bases and J lost 4, with 16 bases in between.

The CDR3 protein is CASSPFSGSHTDTQYF. The CDR3 DNA reads TGTGCCAGCAGCCCCTTTTCCGGGAGCCACACAGATACGCAGTATTTT. The rearrangement links TRBV5-6 to TRBJ2-3; D is possibly TRBD2 (6 bases). The germline V gene has CDR1 SGHDT and CDR2 YYEEEE. This CDR3 contains 16 residues. Trimming removed 4 bases at V and 2 bases at J, with 17 bases between.

The gene calls are TRBV2 and TRBJ1-4, with D hard to call. CDR1 is SNHLY and CDR2 is FYNNEI in the germline V gene. Trimming took 1 base from V and 11 from J, leaving 11 bases between them. The CDR3 runs 13 residues. CDR3 bases: TGTGCCAGCAGTGAAGAAGTTGGTTGGAAACTGTTTTTT. Residues: CASSEEVGWKLFF.

V usage is TRBV10-2 and J usage is TRBJ2-7; D is possibly TRBD1 (6 bases). The germline CDR1 and CDR2 sequences are WSHSY and SAAADI. Between the trimmed V and J ends, which lost 8 bases and 2 bases, there was a span of 13 bases. This CDR3 region has 13 residues. The chain's CDR3 is CASASTGTYEQYF. CDR3 in DNA: TGCGCCAGCGCCTCGACAGGAACCTACGAGCAGTACTTC.

The chain combines TRBV19 with TRBJ1-2, with unresolved D. Germline CDR1 is LNHDA and CDR2 is SQIVND (reference sequence). The CDR3 loop spans 14 amino acids. V lost 3 bases, J lost 0 bases, and 8 bases lay in between. For the CDR3, the DNA is TGTGCCAGTAGTATCCAGGCGGCTAACTATGGCTACACCTTC. Protein sequence: CASSIQAANYGYTF.

The V call is TRBV30, the J call TRBJ1-4, with D perhaps matching TRBD1 (6 bases). Germline V lookup: CDR1 GTSNPN, CDR2 SVGIG (reference sequence). V lost 0 bases, J lost 6 bases, and 14 bases lay in between. The CDR3 has 15 amino acids. CDR3: CAWSVNTRGDEKLFF. The DNA for the CDR3 is TGTGCCTGGAGTGTGAATACGAGGGGGGATGAAAAACTGTTTTTT.